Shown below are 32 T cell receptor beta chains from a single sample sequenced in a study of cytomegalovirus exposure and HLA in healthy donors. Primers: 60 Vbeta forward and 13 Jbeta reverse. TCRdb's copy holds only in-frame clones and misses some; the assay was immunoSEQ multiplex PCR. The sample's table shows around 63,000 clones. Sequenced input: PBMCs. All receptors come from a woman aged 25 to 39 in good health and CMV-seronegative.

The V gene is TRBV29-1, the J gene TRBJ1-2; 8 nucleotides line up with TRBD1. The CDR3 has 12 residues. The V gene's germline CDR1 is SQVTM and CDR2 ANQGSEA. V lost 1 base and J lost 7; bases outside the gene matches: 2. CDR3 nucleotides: TGCAGCGTTGAAGGGACAGGGTTTGGCTACACCTTC. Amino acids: CSVEGTGFGYTF.

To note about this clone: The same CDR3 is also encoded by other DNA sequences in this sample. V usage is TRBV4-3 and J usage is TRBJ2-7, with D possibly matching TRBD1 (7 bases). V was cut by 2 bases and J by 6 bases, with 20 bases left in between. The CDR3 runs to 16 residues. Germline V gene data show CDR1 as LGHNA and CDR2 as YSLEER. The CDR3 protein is CASSQMWSPQGGEQYF. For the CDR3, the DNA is TGCGCCAGCAGCCAAATGTGGTCCCCGCAGGGGGGCGAGCAGTACTTC.

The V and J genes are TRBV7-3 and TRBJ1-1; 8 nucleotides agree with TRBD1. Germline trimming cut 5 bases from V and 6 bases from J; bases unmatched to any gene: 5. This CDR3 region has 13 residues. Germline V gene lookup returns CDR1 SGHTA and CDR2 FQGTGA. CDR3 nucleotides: TGTGCCAGCAGCCTCGACAGGGGCGCTGAAGCTTTCTTT. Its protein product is CASSLDRGAEAFF.

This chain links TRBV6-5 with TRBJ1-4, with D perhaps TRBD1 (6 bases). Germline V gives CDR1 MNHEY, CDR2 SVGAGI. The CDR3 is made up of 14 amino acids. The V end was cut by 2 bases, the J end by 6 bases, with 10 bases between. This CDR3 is CASSYLRQDEKLFF. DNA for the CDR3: TGTGCCAGCAGTTACCTCAGACAGGATGAAAAACTGTTTTTT.

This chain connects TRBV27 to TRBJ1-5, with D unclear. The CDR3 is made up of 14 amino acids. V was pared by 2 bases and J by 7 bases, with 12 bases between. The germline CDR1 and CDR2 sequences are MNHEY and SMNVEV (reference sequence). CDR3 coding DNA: TGTGCCAGCAGTTTAACCGGGTCGTACCAGCCCCAGCATTTT. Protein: CASSLTGSYQPQHF.

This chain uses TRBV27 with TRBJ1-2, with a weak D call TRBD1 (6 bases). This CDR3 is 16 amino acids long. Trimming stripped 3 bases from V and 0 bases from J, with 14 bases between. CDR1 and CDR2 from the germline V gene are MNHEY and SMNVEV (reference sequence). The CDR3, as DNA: TGTGCCAGCAGTTTCTCGCTTTGGGACACTAACTATGGCTACACCTTC. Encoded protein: CASSFSLWDTNYGYTF.

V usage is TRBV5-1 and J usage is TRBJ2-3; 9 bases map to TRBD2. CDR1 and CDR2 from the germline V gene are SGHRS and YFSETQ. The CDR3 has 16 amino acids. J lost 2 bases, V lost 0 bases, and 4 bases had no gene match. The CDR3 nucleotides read TGCGCCAGCAGCTTGGGGCTAGCGGGGTTCACAGATACGCAGTATTTT. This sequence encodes CASSLGLAGFTDTQYF. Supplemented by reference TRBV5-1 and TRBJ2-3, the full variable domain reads KAGVTQTPRYLIKTRGQQVTLSCSPISGHRSVSWYQQTPGQGLQFLFEYFSETQRNKGNFPGRFSGRQFSNSRSEMNVSTLELGDSALYLCASSLGLAGFTDTQYFGPGTRLTVL.

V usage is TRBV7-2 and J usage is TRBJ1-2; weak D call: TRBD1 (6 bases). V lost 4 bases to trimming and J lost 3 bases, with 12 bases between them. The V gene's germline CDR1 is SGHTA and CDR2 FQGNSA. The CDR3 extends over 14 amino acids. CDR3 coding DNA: TGTGCCAGCAGCTCCCCAGGGGTTGACTATGGCTACACCTTC. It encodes CASSSPGVDYGYTF.

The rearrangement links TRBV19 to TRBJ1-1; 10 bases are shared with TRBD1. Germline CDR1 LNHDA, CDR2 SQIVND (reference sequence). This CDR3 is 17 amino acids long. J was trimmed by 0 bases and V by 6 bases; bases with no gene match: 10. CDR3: CASRRDRGAFMNTEAFF. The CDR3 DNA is TGTGCCAGTAGAAGGGACAGGGGCGCTTTTATGAACACTGAAGCTTTCTTT.

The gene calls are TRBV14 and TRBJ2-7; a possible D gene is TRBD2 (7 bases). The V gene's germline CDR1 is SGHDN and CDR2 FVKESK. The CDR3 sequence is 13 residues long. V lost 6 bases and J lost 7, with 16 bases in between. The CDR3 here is CASSRQGREEQYF. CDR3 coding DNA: TGTGCCAGCAGTCGTCAGGGGAGGGAGGAGCAGTACTTC.

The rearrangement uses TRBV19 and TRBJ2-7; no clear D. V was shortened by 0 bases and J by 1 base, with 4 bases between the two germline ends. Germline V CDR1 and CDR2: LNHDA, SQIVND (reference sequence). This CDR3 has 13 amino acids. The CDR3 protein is CASSIDRSYEQYF. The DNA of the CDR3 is TGTGCCAGTAGTATAGACCGTTCCTACGAGCAGTACTTC.

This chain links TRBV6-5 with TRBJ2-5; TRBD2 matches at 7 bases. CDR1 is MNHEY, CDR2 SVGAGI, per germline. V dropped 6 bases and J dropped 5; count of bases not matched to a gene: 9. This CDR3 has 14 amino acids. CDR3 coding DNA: TGTGCCAGCAGCCGCCTAGCGGTTCGGGAGACCCAGTACTTC. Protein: CASSRLAVRETQYF.

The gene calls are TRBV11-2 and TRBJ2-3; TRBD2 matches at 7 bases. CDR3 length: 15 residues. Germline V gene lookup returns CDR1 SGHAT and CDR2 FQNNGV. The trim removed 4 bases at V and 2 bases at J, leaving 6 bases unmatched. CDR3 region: CASSSAGGYTDTQYF. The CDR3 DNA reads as TGTGCCAGCAGCTCCGCCGGGGGGTACACAGATACGCAGTATTTT.

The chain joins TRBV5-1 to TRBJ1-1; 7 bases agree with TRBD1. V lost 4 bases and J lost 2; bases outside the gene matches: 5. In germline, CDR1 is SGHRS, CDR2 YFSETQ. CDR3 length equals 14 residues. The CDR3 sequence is CASSGGQANTEAFF. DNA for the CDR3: TGCGCCAGCAGCGGAGGACAGGCTAACACTGAAGCTTTCTTT.

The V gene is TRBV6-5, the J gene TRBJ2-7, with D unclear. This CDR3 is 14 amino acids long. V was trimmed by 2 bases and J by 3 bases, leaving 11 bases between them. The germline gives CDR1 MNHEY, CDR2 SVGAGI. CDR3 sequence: CASSYHESNYEQYF. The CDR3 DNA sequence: TGTGCCAGCAGTTACCACGAGAGCAACTACGAGCAGTACTTC.

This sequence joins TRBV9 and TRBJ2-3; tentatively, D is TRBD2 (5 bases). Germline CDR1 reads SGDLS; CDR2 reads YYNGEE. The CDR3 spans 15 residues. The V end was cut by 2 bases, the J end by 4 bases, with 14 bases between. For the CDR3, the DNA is TGTGCCAGCAGCGTGAGGGCAGTAAAGTCAGATACGCAGTATTTT. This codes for CASSVRAVKSDTQYF. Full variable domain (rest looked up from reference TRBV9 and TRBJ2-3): DSGVTQTPKHLITATGQRVTLRCSPRSGDLSVYWYQQSLDQGLQFLIQYYNGEERAKGNILERFSAQQFPDLHSELNLSSLELGDSALYFCASSVRAVKSDTQYFGPGTRLTVL.

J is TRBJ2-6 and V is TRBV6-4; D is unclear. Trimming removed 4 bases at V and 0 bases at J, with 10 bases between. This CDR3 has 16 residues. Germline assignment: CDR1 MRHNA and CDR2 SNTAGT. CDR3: CASSAEWSSGANVLTF. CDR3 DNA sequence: TGTGCCAGCAGTGCAGAGTGGAGCTCTGGGGCCAACGTCCTGACTTTC.

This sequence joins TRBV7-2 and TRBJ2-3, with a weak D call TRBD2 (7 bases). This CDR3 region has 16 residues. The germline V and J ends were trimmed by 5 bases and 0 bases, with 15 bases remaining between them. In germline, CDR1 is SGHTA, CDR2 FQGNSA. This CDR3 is CASSLSGGGSTDTQYF. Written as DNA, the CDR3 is TGTGCCAGCAGCCTGTCGGGGGGCGGGAGCACAGATACGCAGTATTTT.

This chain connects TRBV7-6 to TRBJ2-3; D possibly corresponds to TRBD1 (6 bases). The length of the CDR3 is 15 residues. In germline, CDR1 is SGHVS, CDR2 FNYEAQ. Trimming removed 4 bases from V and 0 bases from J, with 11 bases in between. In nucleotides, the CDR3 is TGTGCCAGCAGCTCTAAAGGACAGAGCACAGATACGCAGTATTTT. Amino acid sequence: CASSSKGQSTDTQYF. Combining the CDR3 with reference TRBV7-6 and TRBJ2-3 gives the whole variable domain GAGVSQSPRYKVTKRGQDVALRCDPISGHVSLYWYRQALGQGPEFLTYFNYEAQQDKSGLPNDRFSAERPEGSISTLTIQRTEQRDSAMYRCASSSKGQSTDTQYFGPGTRLTVL.

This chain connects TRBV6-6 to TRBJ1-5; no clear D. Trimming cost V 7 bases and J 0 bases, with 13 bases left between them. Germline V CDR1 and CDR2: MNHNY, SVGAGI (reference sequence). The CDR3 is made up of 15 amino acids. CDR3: CASNPAVYSNQPQHF. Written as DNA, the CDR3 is TGTGCCAGCAACCCAGCGGTATATAGCAATCAGCCCCAGCATTTT.

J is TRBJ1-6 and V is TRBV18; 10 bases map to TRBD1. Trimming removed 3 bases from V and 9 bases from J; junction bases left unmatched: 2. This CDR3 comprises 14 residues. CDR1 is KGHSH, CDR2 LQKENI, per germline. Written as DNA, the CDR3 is TGTGCCAGCTCACCGGACAGGGGGGGTTCACCCCTCCACTTT. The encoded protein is CASSPDRGGSPLHF.

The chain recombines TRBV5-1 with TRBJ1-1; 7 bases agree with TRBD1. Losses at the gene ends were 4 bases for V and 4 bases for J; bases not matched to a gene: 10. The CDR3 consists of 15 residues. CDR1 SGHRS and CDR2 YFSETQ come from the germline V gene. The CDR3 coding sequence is TGCGCCAGCAGCGTCGCACAGGGGACGGGCACTGAAGCTTTCTTT. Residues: CASSVAQGTGTEAFF.

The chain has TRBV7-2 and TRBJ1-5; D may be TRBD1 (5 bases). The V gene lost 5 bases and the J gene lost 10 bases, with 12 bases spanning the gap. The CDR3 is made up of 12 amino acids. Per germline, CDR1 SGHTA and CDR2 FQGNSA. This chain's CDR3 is CASSPRGIPQHF. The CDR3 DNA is TGTGCCAGCAGCCCCCGGGGGATACCCCAGCATTTT.

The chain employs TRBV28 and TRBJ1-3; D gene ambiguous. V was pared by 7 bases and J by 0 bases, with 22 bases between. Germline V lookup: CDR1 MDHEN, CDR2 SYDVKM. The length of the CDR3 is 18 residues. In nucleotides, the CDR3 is TGTGCCAGCACCCCCGGAGGGCTAACTATCTTCTCTGGAAACACCATATATTTT. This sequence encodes CASTPGGLTIFSGNTIYF.

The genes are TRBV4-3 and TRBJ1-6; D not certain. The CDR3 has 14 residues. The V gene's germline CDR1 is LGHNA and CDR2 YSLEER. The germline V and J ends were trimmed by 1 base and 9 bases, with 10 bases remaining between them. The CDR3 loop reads CASSQVSGGSPLHF. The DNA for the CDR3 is TGCGCCAGCAGCCAAGTGTCGGGTGGTTCACCCCTCCACTTT.

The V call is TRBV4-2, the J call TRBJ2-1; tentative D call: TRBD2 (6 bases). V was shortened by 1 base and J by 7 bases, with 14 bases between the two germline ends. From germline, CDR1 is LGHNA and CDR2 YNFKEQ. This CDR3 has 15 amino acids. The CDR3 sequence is CASSQGRDSINEQFF. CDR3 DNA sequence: TGTGCCAGCAGCCAAGGCAGGGACTCCATAAATGAGCAGTTCTTC.

This CDR3 is CASSNPPRTGELFF. CDR3 nucleotide sequence: TGTGCCAGCAGCAACCCCCCCAGAACCGGGGAGCTGTTTTTT. V gene TRBV7-9 combines with J gene TRBJ2-2; D ambiguous. The germline V gene encodes CDR1 SEHNR and CDR2 FQNEAQ (reference sequence). CDR3 length equals 14 residues. With 5 bases removed from V and 5 bases from J, the gap between germline ends came to 12 bases.

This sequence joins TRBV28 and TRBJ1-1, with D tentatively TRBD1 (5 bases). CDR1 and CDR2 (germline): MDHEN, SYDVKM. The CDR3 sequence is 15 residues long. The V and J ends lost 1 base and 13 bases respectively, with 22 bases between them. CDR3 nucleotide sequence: TGTGCCAGCAGTTTATTGTTTGTGAGCAGGCCCGGGGGTTTCTTT. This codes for CASSLLFVSRPGGFF.

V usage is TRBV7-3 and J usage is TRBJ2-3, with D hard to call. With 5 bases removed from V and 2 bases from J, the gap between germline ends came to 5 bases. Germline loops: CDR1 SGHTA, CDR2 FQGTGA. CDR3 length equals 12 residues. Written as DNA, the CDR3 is TGTGCCAGCAGCCCCTTCACAGATACGCAGTATTTT. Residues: CASSPFTDTQYF.

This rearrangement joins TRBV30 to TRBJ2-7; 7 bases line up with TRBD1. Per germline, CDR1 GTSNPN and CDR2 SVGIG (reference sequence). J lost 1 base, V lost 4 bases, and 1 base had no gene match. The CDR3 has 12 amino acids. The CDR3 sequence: CAWTGGSYEQYF. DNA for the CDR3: TGTGCCTGGACAGGGGGATCCTACGAGCAGTACTTC.

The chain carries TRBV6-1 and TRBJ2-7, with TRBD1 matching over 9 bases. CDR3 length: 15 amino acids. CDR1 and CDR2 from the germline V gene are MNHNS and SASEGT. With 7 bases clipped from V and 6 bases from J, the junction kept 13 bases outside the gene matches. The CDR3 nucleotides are TGTGCCAGCACTGGTAGACAGGGGGGGGCCGGCGAGCAGTACTTC. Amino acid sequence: CASTGRQGGAGEQYF.

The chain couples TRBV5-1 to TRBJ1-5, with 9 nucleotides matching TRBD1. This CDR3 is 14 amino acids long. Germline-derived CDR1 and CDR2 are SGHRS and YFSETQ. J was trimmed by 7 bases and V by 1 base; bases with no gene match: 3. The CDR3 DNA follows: TGCGCCAGCAGCTTGCGACAGGGGGGCCAGCCCCAGCATTTT. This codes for CASSLRQGGQPQHF.